The 20 T cell receptor beta chains below all came from one sample that was sequenced in a study of molecular identifiers for immune sequencing clone quantification. TCRdb ran MiXCR on the PCR reads and lists one entry per CDR3 protein. The sample yields around 86,000 distinct CDR3 sequences, 15% to 20% seen once. The sequencing sample was made of naive CD8+ T cells from blood, with Jurkat cell RNA spiked in. Regarding subset: FACS-sorted CD8+CD4-CCR7+CD45RA+ naive T cells. These receptors were collected from a human donor in good health. Some libraries in this study had Jurkat cell RNA spiked in.

This clonotype appeared many times. This rearrangement joins TRBV12-3 or TRBV12-4 to TRBJ2-6, with TRBD1 as a possible D gene (5 bases). V was shortened by 2 bases and J by 2 bases, with 16 bases between the two germline ends. The length of the CDR3 is 18 residues. The DNA for the CDR3 is TGTGCCAGCAGTTTACATGGTCAGGGATCCACTGGGGCCAACGTCCTGACTTTC. Its protein is CASSLHGQGSTGANVLTF.

The V gene is TRBV29-1, the J gene TRBJ1-1; D might be TRBD1 (5 bases). Looked up from germline, CDR1 is SQVTM and CDR2 is ANQGSEA. The CDR3 runs to 13 residues. Trimming removed 4 bases from V and 2 bases from J, with 11 bases in between. The CDR3 spells CSVVRQGNTEAFF. The CDR3 DNA follows: TGCAGCGTTGTTCGGCAGGGAAACACTGAAGCTTTCTTT.

This clonotype has a count of ten or more. V gene TRBV30 combines with J gene TRBJ1-1, with D tentatively TRBD1 (6 bases). Trimming removed 4 bases at V and 7 bases at J, with 16 bases between. Per germline, CDR1 GTSNPN and CDR2 SVGIG (reference sequence). The CDR3 consists of 13 residues. The CDR3 sequence is CAWTPDSTGEAFF. CDR3 DNA: TGTGCCTGGACCCCGGACTCGACAGGTGAAGCTTTCTTT.

In this sample, this clonotype turned up many times. The chain uses TRBV6-6 and TRBJ2-2; D gene uncertain. CDR1 MNHNY and CDR2 SVGAGI come from the germline V gene (reference sequence). This CDR3 has 15 amino acids. V was clipped by 0 bases and J by 6 bases, with 11 bases between them. CDR3 nucleotides: TGTGCCAGCAGTTACTCTTTTGTAATCCCCGGGGAGCTGTTTTTT. Its protein product is CASSYSFVIPGELFF.

This clonotype occurred many times. This rearrangement joins TRBV29-1 to TRBJ2-2; 9 bases are shared with TRBD1. V shed 6 bases, J shed 0 bases, and the junction held 8 bases outside the gene matches. Germline V gene data show CDR1 as SQVTM and CDR2 as ANQGSEA. The CDR3 runs to 16 residues. The CDR3: CSVNGQGIANTGELFF. The CDR3 nucleotides are TGCAGCGTGAACGGACAGGGGATCGCGAACACCGGGGAGCTGTTTTTT.

This chain links TRBV12-3 or TRBV12-4 with TRBJ2-7; no clear D. The ends were cut back, 6 bases at V and 2 bases at J, with 8 bases in the middle. The CDR3 runs 12 residues. CDR3 bases: TGTGCCAGCAGCCGTGGGCCCTACGAGCAGTACTTC. This gives the protein CASSRGPYEQYF.

This clonotype was recorded at least ten times. V is TRBV29-1 and J is TRBJ2-6; 10 nucleotides line up with TRBD2. CDR1 is SQVTM and CDR2 is ANQGSEA in the germline V gene. V dropped 3 bases and J dropped 0; count of bases not matched to a gene: 5. The CDR3 has 17 residues. The CDR3 DNA reads as TGCAGCGTTGACGGAGTAGCGGGAGGCTCTGGGGCCAACGTCCTGACTTTC. This codes for CSVDGVAGGSGANVLTF. The full variable domain, completed using reference TRBV29-1 and TRBJ2-6, is SAVISQKPSRDICQRGTSLTIQCQVDSQVTMMFWYRQQPGQSLTLIATANQGSEATYESGFVIDKFPISRPNLTFSTLTVSNMSPEDSSIYLCSVDGVAGGSGANVLTFGAGSRLTVL.

V usage is TRBV2 and J usage is TRBJ1-5, with TRBD1 identical over 12 bases. The ends lost 8 bases at V and 1 base at J; junction bases unmatched: 9. This CDR3 contains 17 residues. Germline V gene data show CDR1 as SNHLY and CDR2 as FYNNEI. In DNA form, the CDR3 reads TGTGCCAGCTGTTCGGGACAGGGGGCTTCGAGCAATCAGCCCCAGCATTTT. It yields the protein CASCSGQGASSNQPQHF. The variable domain in full, completed from reference TRBV2 and TRBJ1-5, reads EPEVTQTPSHQVTQMGQEVILRCVPISNHLYFYWYRQILGQKVEFLVSFYNNEISEKSEIFDDQFSVERPDGSNFTLKIRSTKLEDSAMYFCASCSGQGASSNQPQHFGDGTRLSIL.

This clonotype appeared many times. CDR3 loop: CASSTTQGFGTEAFF. Here the CDR3 DNA reads TGTGCCAGCAGCACCACACAGGGTTTCGGCACTGAAGCTTTCTTT. The chain employs TRBV13 and TRBJ1-1, with D perhaps matching TRBD1 (6 bases). The CDR3 has 15 amino acids. V was trimmed by 5 bases and J by 4 bases, leaving 17 bases between them. Germline lookup yields CDR1 PRHDT and CDR2 FYEKMQ (reference sequence).

In this sample, this clonotype turned up many times. This chain uses TRBV20-1 with TRBJ1-5; the match to TRBD1 covers 7 bases. The germline V gene has CDR1 DFQATT and CDR2 SNEGSKA (reference sequence). The length of the CDR3 is 17 residues. The V segment lost 5 bases and the J segment 6 bases; nucleotides outside the gene matches: 19. Written as DNA, the CDR3 is TGCAGTGCTCCCCAGATTTCCCTAGGACAGGTTGGTCAGCCCCAGCATTTT. It codes for CSAPQISLGQVGQPQHF.

This clonotype showed up many times. The V call is TRBV5-6, the J call TRBJ2-7; 9 positions agree with TRBD2. The germline gives CDR1 SGHDT, CDR2 YYEEEE. This CDR3 comprises 17 residues. The J segment lost 1 base and the V segment lost 3 bases, leaving 11 bases of the junction unmatched. CDR3 sequence (DNA): TGTGCCAGCAGCTCAACGCTTTGGACTAGCGCATCCTACGAGCAGTACTTC. This gives the protein CASSSTLWTSASYEQYF.

This clonotype was observed many times. V and J are TRBV6-5 and TRBJ1-1, with D uncertain. Per germline, CDR1 MNHEY and CDR2 SVGAGI. This CDR3 region has 13 residues. With 2 bases removed from V and 3 bases from J, the gap between germline ends came to 7 bases. CDR3 residues: CASSYRGDTEAFF. In DNA form, the CDR3 reads TGTGCCAGCAGTTACCGGGGAGACACTGAAGCTTTCTTT.

This clonotype occurred many times. The rearrangement joins TRBV7-2 to TRBJ2-3; the D gene is possibly TRBD2 (6 bases). Germline CDR1 SGHTA, CDR2 FQGNSA. This CDR3 has 15 residues. V was trimmed by 5 bases and J by 5 bases, leaving 17 bases between them. Here the CDR3 reads CASSHSAGTEDTQYF. DNA for the CDR3: TGTGCCAGCAGCCACTCGGCGGGGACCGAAGATACGCAGTATTTT.

Many counts were recorded for this clonotype. The chain carries TRBV2 and TRBJ1-5, with a possible D match to TRBD1 (5 bases). The CDR3 sequence is 14 residues long. Germline CDR1 is SNHLY and CDR2 is FYNNEI. V was trimmed by 7 bases and J by 4 bases, leaving 14 bases between them. The CDR3 coding sequence is TGTGCCAGCACGGGGAGGGGTCTGAATCAGCCCCAGCATTTT. This encodes CASTGRGLNQPQHF.

This clonotype came up many times. The J gene is TRBJ2-7, the V gene TRBV28, with D possibly TRBD2 on 6 matching bases. Germline assignment: CDR1 MDHEN and CDR2 SYDVKM. V was pared by 5 bases and J by 7 bases, with 18 bases between. This CDR3 region has 14 residues. This CDR3 reads CASSTLSGAREQYF. CDR3 sequence (DNA): TGTGCCAGCAGTACCCTCTCGGGAGCGCGAGAGCAGTACTTC. Based on the CDR3 plus reference TRBV28 and TRBJ2-7, the full variable domain is DVKVTQSSRYLVKRTGEKVFLECVQDMDHENMFWYRQDPGLGLRLIYFSYDVKMKEKGDIPEGYSVSREKKERFSLILESASTNQTSMYLCASSTLSGAREQYFGPGTRLTVT.

V gene TRBV3-1 combines with J gene TRBJ2-1, with 8 bases aligning to TRBD2. CDR1 LGHDT and CDR2 YNNKEL come from the germline V gene (reference sequence). The CDR3 spans 18 residues. J was trimmed by 5 bases and V by 4 bases; bases with no gene match: 16. The CDR3 coding sequence is TGTGCCAGCAGCCCACCTACTAGCGGCCCAAGCGATAACAATGAGCAGTTCTTC. Translated, it gives CASSPPTSGPSDNNEQFF.

With regard to this clonotype: It may be a read error: a sequence one base away is much more abundant. This chain links TRBV9 with TRBJ2-6; 9 bases agree with TRBD1. This CDR3 has 18 residues. CDR1 SGDLS and CDR2 YYNGEE come from the germline V gene. The CDR3 nucleotides read TGTGCCAGCAGCGACCCTGCACAGGGGGCCTCTGGGGTCAACGTCCTGACTTTC. Protein product: CASSDPAQGASGVNVLTF.

This clonotype was detected ten times or more. This rearrangement joins TRBV28 to TRBJ2-7; 8 positions match TRBD1. The germline V gene has CDR1 MDHEN and CDR2 SYDVKM. This CDR3 comprises 15 residues. Germline trimming cut 4 bases from V and 2 bases from J; bases unmatched to any gene: 7. For the CDR3, the DNA is TGTGCCAGCAGTTACAGGGGGGTGGCCACCTACGAGCAGTACTTC. Its protein product is CASSYRGVATYEQYF.

This clonotype was detected many times. J is TRBJ2-7 and V is TRBV5-5; D is perhaps TRBD2 (5 bases). The germline CDR1 and CDR2 sequences are SGHKS and YYEKEE (reference sequence). Trimming took off 0 bases at V and 7 bases at J, with 11 bases between the two ends. CDR3 length equals 13 residues. CDR3 bases: TGTGCCAGCAGCTTGGGGGTCTCGGGGGAGCAGTACTTC. This codes for CASSLGVSGEQYF.

There are many counts of this clonotype. The V and J genes are TRBV18 and TRBJ2-5; 8 bases line up with TRBD2. Looked up from germline, CDR1 is KGHSH and CDR2 is LQKENI. With V trimmed by 8 bases and J by 4 bases, 12 bases remained unmatched. This CDR3 comprises 15 residues. The CDR3 coding sequence is TGTGCCAGCACTGATACTAGCGGATATGGAGAGACCCAGTACTTC. This gives the protein CASTDTSGYGETQYF.